This TCR beta chain was identified in a study of cytomegalovirus exposure and HLA in healthy donors (TCRdb year 2017). For context, the study as a whole: An earlier analysis of approximately 550 of the donors reported 276 Gb of sequence data and 120 million or so unique TCR beta sequences from 150 million to 200 million T cells. The aim of the study was to test whether cataloging public T cell receptors could identify signatures of past pathogen exposure. On average, approximately 250,000 unique TCR beta nucleotide sequences were sequenced per donor among 350 to 400 genotyped donors of the cohort, with 15% to 20% of those sequences being non-productive. A handful of DR-DQ haplotypes were handled as single units for association and clustering because linkage in the cohort was strong. Rather than using new phenotypic data, the later analysis identified candidate immune exposures from TCR beta sequences and from how often those sequences occurred across donors. To study patterns of TCR occurrence, a later analysis re-analyzed previously published TCR beta repertoires from around 700 donors and added high-resolution HLA genotyping. Among the roughly 430 genotyped donors, approximately 81% belonged to the genetic ancestry cluster associated with self-reported Caucasian donors. Class I and class II HLA loci were covered by the typing at four-digit resolution. The study used immunosequencing to profile the T cell repertoires of approximately 640 subjects and linked those repertoires to cytomegalovirus serostatus. In a later genetic analysis, genome-wide SNP genotypes for about 65% of the roughly 670 donors were used, and that subset was treated as a discovery cohort. About 320 gigabases of sequencing data and tens of millions of unique TCR sequences were included in an early release covering about 700 HLA-typed donors. High-throughput TCR immunosequencing, statistical association of individual TCRs with disease status, and machine learning were combined to predict cytomegalovirus infection status. Typing coverage varied by locus: roughly 620-630 donors for A, B, C, DRB1 and DQB1; about 520 for DQA1; nearly 610 for DPA1; approximately 490 for DPB1. In an earlier analysis of several hundred of the donors, high-throughput TCR beta sequencing was used to judge whether each TCR beta V gene segment behaved as functional or pseudogenic. Besides the first cohort of about 730 subjects, a separate validation cohort made up of 120 different subjects was used. All discovery cohort repertoires had been generated on a single sequencing platform. Alongside the repertoire data, information on donor age, sex, ethnicity and CMV serostatus was compiled.

CDR1 MNHNS and CDR2 SASEGT were looked up in the germline V gene. Reading from cysteine to phenylalanine, the CDR3 counts 15 amino acids. Of the read, only the CDR3 DNA is kept; its 45 bases are in frame from base 1. V loses 1 base, J loses 14 bases, and the germline ends lie 21 bases apart. Remarks on this clone: What antigen it recognizes has not been identified. Per-base quality was not reported, and no clone a single base away is much larger than it.

Paper-wide results and their limitations: While some public TCRs were present in many individuals, most TCR sequences turned up only very rarely across donors. A further reported finding was that TCR beta sequences accurately predicted the HLA-A and HLA-B alleles for most subjects in the first cohort. According to the authors, the approach could potentially be generalized to other disease states and immunological phenotypes. In a later analysis, the rate of TCR association differed among HLA loci, with DRB1 alleles having the most associated TCRs and HLA-C alleles having the fewest. Correlated functional status among segregating V segments might reflect linkage disequilibrium, but an unknown experimental factor could not be ruled out. A total of 164 TCR beta chains were listed by the study as associated with cytomegalovirus. The 87-base-pair reads could not distinguish some IMGT-functional V segments, including TRBV6-2 and TRBV6-3, so those segments were excluded. For the cohort, immune exposure information was limited to CMV serostatus. A later genetic analysis associated a missense DCLRE1C variant with V-gene and J-gene trimming of TCR beta chains, and an independent cohort replicated the association. A later analysis found that HLA-associated TCR beta chains were more clonally expanded and had lower generation probabilities than equally common non-associated chains. In vitro tests confirmed that three of the cytomegalovirus-associated TCR beta chains recognize cytomegalovirus antigens. Specific HLA alleles were associated with around 18,000 TCR beta sequences at a false discovery rate of 0.05 in a later analysis. A later genetic analysis reported fewer N-insertions in productive TCRs among donors in an Asian-associated ancestry cluster than the roughly 700-donor mean. A later analysis reported that several top co-occurrence clusters appeared linked to parvovirus B19, influenza, CMV and Epstein-Barr virus. According to a later analysis, most CMV-associated TCR beta chains appeared to be HLA-restricted, and the HLA associations seemed to be driven largely by CMV exposure. When HLA alleles, especially DR and DQ, strongly co-occurred, attributing TCR associations to individual alleles was difficult. A cluster of highly shared sequence variants was judged likely to be a technical artifact of the sequencing pipeline. In both the original and validation cohorts, the classifier was reported to diagnose cytomegalovirus status with high specificity and sensitivity. Broadly in line with IMGT annotations, most TCR beta V segments showed up in productive rearrangements about 87% or about 30% of the time in an earlier analysis of 450 to 600 of the donors. Roughly uniform sequencing depth across donors was assumed in presence/absence analyses, although this assumption may not hold. Roughly 17 rarely observed V segments, including chromosome 9 orphons, were excluded from the earlier analysis of several hundred of the donors because counts were too low. Only TCR beta chains were sequenced in this cohort, and the absence of alpha or paired-chain data limited detectable features. Because some donors lacked HLA typing at each locus, the association tests relied only on the typed subset.

The cohort comprised more than 550 healthy bone marrow donors. At the time of sampling, every cohort member was nominally healthy, though immune exposures that went unrecorded were likely present. The donor tested CMV seropositive and was one of the 289 seropositive cohort members. A peripheral blood sample was provided by each donor, and peripheral blood mononuclear cells were used for TCR beta sequencing. Genomic DNA extraction from the blood cell samples was performed with the Qiagen DNeasy Blood Extraction Kit. The method behind the library was the immunoSEQ multiplex PCR assay. For the multiplex PCR, a mixture combining 60 forward primers for TCR Vbeta segments and 13 reverse primers for TCR Jbeta segments was used. Amplification of the CDR3 region of rearranged TCR beta genes was performed with a multiplex PCR assay on genomic DNA. On the Illumina HiSeq System, the amplified TCR beta libraries were sequenced as 87-base-pair reads. From the authors' description of their analysis: A later analysis tallied around 87 million unique TCR beta chains across the 700 or so repertoires, and about 12 million of those chains were shared by two or more donors. Raw reads were error-corrected and collapsed into unique sequences by a nearest-neighbor algorithm in which closely related sequences were merged to remove PCR and sequencing errors. V, D and J gene segments were assigned by aligning CDR3 sequences to IMGT reference sequences. For a sequence to be retained, at least a six-nucleotide match to both a V gene segment and a J gene segment was required. A rearrangement counted as productive if the CDR3 had no stop codons and remained in frame with V and J, and every other rearrangement counted as non-productive. CDR3 was defined according to IMGT convention as the region running from the second conserved V-encoded cysteine to the conserved J-encoded phenylalanine. Sequences without an unambiguous match to a single V gene segment were excluded from the earlier analysis of about 630 of the donors. In an earlier analysis of 587 of the donors, a V segment was called functional when productive rearrangements were above 56.7%, and segregating when the standard deviation between donors exceeded 5%. A statistical classification framework was developed to diagnose cytomegalovirus status using the catalog of TCR beta chain sequences. V and J gene assignment, in a later analysis, came from comparing TCR nucleotide sequences with IMGT/GENE-DB human TR gene sequences. In a later analysis, CDR3 sequences and most-parsimonious VDJ recombination scenarios were assigned using the TCRdist pipeline. In a later analysis, every TCR beta chain was defined by the combination of its CDR3 amino acid sequence and its V-gene family, and reads without a unique V-gene family were dropped. To address suspected cross-contamination and a sequencing artifact, a later analysis removed 450 to 700 highly shared, low-generation-probability nucleotide sequences. In a later analysis, a clonal expansion index was calculated for each public chain from normalized within-repertoire ranks of inferred template counts. In a later analysis, generation probabilities were computed using a VDJ recombination model fitted to out-of-frame rearrangements, and the results were checked against IGoR. Hypergeometric tests were used in a later analysis to score TCR-TCR, TCR-HLA and TCR-CMV co-occurrence, with a repertoire-size bias correction applied to the TCR pairs. False discovery rates were estimated in a later analysis by permuting HLA or CMV assignments 20 times. In a later analysis, co-occurring TCRs were grouped using DBSCAN, with TCRdist sequence similarity added in when clustering inside HLA-allele-positive subsets. Repertoires with fewer than 30,000 or more than 120,000 public chains, plus five repertoires with anomalous nucleotide sharing, were excluded from co-occurrence clustering. TCRdb retrieved this table from immuneACCESS and kept in-frame rearrangements only. Not all clones are present; in checked studies, unresolved V genes account for under half, and no reason is known for the remainder. The V and J calls and clone size are taken from that table; D and trimming were inferred from the DNA. Counted in this sample were about 150,000 clones; roughly 87% of them appeared once. Approximately 5.5% of the sample rests with the top ten.

The rearrangement combines TRBV6-1 with TRBJ2-1, and possibly TRBD2, on 5 matching bases. The TCR was taken from a man aged 25-45 years in good health and CMV-seropositive. What was sequenced was PBMCs. The encoded CDR3 is CASSEVGLAGSFEFF. The DNA sequence is TGTGCCAGCAGTGAAGTCGGGCTAGCAGGTTCGTTCGAGTTCTTC.